This T cell receptor (beta chain) was obtained from a study of T cell responses to AZD1222 COVID-19 vaccine. The assay was immunoSEQ multiplex PCR, and TCRdb's table has in-frame clones only and misses some. The sample holds 59,000 or so clones, 84% seen once. Regarding the study as a whole: There were mostly white British donors and more females than males, and clonal diversity was possibly underestimated.

From germline, CDR1 is SGHAT and CDR2 FQNNGV. V lost 5 bases to trimming and J lost 3 bases, with 5 bases between them. The CDR3 runs 12 residues. This clone appeared a few times. Its antigen is as yet unknown. This chain joins TRBV11-2 and TRBJ1-3, with D possibly TRBD1 on 5 matching bases. This specimen consisted of peripheral blood, obtained on day 0 of AZD1222 vaccination. The TCR originated in an adult in good health. This chain's CDR3 is CASSQGGNTIYF. DNA of the CDR3: TGTGCCAGCAGCCAGGGTGGAAACACCATATATTTT.